This TCR beta chain was sequenced for a study of identical twins. Findings and caveats of the study: Within twin pairs, the out-of-frame alpha sequences they shared showed excess low generation probability.

The CDR3 contains 14 residues. Trimming shortened V by 5 bases and J by 0 bases, and 8 bases separated the two germline ends. Germline V CDR1 and CDR2: KGHSH, LQKENI. This clonotype came up a few times. As yet, its antigen is unknown. A universal primer site arose from template switching, and cDNA bore unique molecular identifiers. Via MiXCR, TCRdb re-called the 5' RACE reads, giving one row per CDR3 protein. The sample has roughly 200,000 distinct CDR3 sequences; 15% are singletons. These data were likewise used in another study, on T cells expressing NK-cell markers. That source notes: Sorting was restricted to alpha-beta TCR T cells by an anti-gamma-delta TCR antibody in several experiments.

This chain connects TRBV18 to TRBJ2-1; the D is unclear. Material for sequencing was CD8+ T cells sorted from blood. This clonotype was sampled from a woman in her late teens or twenties in good health. The CDR3 loop reads CASSIQSSYNEQFF. CDR3 DNA: TGTGCCAGCTCAATCCAGAGCTCCTACAATGAGCAGTTCTTC.